What follows describes a single T cell receptor (beta chain). Its antigen is currently unknown. The data derive from a study of graft-versus-host responses after intestinal transplantation. Study summary: Transplants were multivisceral, liver-intestinal, or isolated intestinal. Every one of the recipients received anti-thymocyte globulin induction and afterwards took tacrolimus and steroids for around 3 years.

Study outcomes and limitations: The recipient marrow held GvH clones, and some of them showed up first in ileum or blood. Patients who carried graft-donor T cell macrochimerism also had high graft-versus-host to host-versus-graft clonal ratios in their allografts.

Here immunoSEQ multiplex PCR was the method, and the copy in TCRdb shows in-frame clones only, minus some. The sample has tens of thousands of clones, about 90% seen once; the top ten hold around 2.6%. With 6 bases clipped from V and 6 bases from J, the junction kept 9 bases outside the gene matches. The germline V gene has CDR1 MDHEN and CDR2 SYDVKM. This CDR3 contains 14 residues. Sequenced material: unstimulated CD8+ T cells sorted from spleen or lymph node cells, taken before intestinal transplant. The genes are TRBV28 and TRBJ1-2, with 8 nucleotides matching TRBD1. The TCR comes from a human donor who received an intestinal transplant. For the CDR3, the DNA is TGTGCCAGCAGCCCCTCCAGGGGGCGGAATGGCTACACCTTC. Translated, it gives CASSPSRGRNGYTF.